Shown below are 15 T cell receptor beta chains from a single sample sequenced in a study of shared clonotypes between healthy human individuals. Generated by immunoSEQ multiplex PCR, the TCRdb table keeps only in-frame clones and is missing some. The table has about 99,000 clones, roughly half seen once. The sample was PBMCs. These receptors came from a woman aged 40 to 50 in good health. Some clones in this sample may be carry-over from other donors' samples.

With respect to this clone: A much larger clone lies a single base off, so this may be a read error. This sequence joins TRBV5-6 and TRBJ2-1; D call uncertain. Between the trimmed V and J ends, which lost 1 base and 9 bases, there was a span of 17 bases. The CDR3 totals 15 residues. Germline V gives CDR1 SGHDT, CDR2 YYEEEE. DNA of the CDR3: TGTGCCAGCAGCTTGACCCGGGCCCAACGCCGTGAGCAGTTCTTC. Translated, it gives CASSLTRAQRREQFF.

This clone came up a few times. The chain employs TRBV4-1 and TRBJ2-1; 12 bases map to TRBD2. The germline V gene encodes CDR1 MGHRA and CDR2 YSYEKL. After removal of 1 base from V and 4 bases from J, the junction contained 5 bases not matched to a gene. This CDR3 region has 17 residues. CDR3 coding DNA: TGCGCCAGCAGCCAAGGCCAGGGACTAGCGGGTTACAATGAGCAGTTCTTC. Its protein is CASSQGQGLAGYNEQFF.

CDR3: CASSSDIPSGANVLTF. For the CDR3, the DNA is TGTGCCAGTAGCTCTGACATCCCCTCTGGGGCCAACGTCCTGACTTTC. J is TRBJ2-6 and V is TRBV19; D ambiguous. Germline CDR1 and CDR2: LNHDA and SQIVND (reference sequence). The germline V and J ends were trimmed by 6 bases and 0 bases, with 12 bases remaining between them. The CDR3 loop spans 16 amino acids.

This clone came up a few times. The rearrangement links TRBV2 to TRBJ2-1, with TRBD2 matching over 10 bases. The CDR3 totals 14 residues. J was trimmed by 8 bases and V by 11 bases; bases with no gene match: 12. CDR1 SNHLY and CDR2 FYNNEI come from the germline V gene. This chain's CDR3 is CAGKPGLASDEQFF. DNA for the CDR3: TGTGCCGGGAAACCGGGACTAGCGAGCGATGAGCAGTTCTTC.

Turning to this clone: A far bigger clonotype differs at one base, so this is likely a read error. Other DNA variants within this sample encode the same CDR3. The genes are TRBV4-1 and TRBJ1-1; D possibly corresponds to TRBD1 (6 bases). Germline V CDR1 and CDR2: MGHRA, YSYEKL. CDR3 size: 15 residues. CDR3 sequence reads: CASGQGLTGNTEAFF. The CDR3 DNA reads as TGCGCCAGCGGCCAAGGCCTTACAGGGAACACTGAAGCCTTCTTT.

The chain employs TRBV18 and TRBJ1-2, with 8 nucleotides matching TRBD1. Germline V gene data show CDR1 as KGHSH and CDR2 as LQKENI. The CDR3 contains 14 residues. J was trimmed by 6 bases and V by 5 bases; bases with no gene match: 8. The CDR3 sequence is CASSMTGDYHGYTF. In DNA form, the CDR3 reads TGTGCCAGCTCAATGACAGGGGACTACCATGGCTACACCTTC.

This clone has a handful of counts. The chain's CDR3 is CASSLTESSYNEQFF. CDR3 in DNA: TGTGCCAGCAGCTTAACAGAGAGCTCCTACAATGAGCAGTTCTTC. The V gene is TRBV9, the J gene TRBJ2-1; no reliable D call. Germline V CDR1 and CDR2: SGDLS, YYNGEE. The CDR3 totals 15 residues. Trimming cost V 4 bases and J 0 bases, with 11 bases left between them.

The chain employs TRBV30 and TRBJ2-7; maybe TRBD1 (5 bases). Trimming pared 5 bases from V and 4 bases from J, leaving 12 bases between. The CDR3 length is 12 residues. Germline V lookup: CDR1 GTSNPN, CDR2 SVGIG (reference sequence). CDR3 residues: CAWGHELYEQYF. In nucleotides, the CDR3 is TGTGCCTGGGGACATGAATTATACGAGCAGTACTTC.

The V and J genes are TRBV5-4 and TRBJ1-2; TRBD1 matches 9 bases. The CDR3 covers 16 residues. J lost 3 bases, V lost 1 base, and 7 bases had no gene match. CDR1 and CDR2 (germline): SGHNT, YYREEE (reference sequence). CDR3 bases: TGTGCCAGCAGCTTGAGCTGGGACAGGGACTACTATGGCTACACCTTC. Protein product: CASSLSWDRDYYGYTF.

This chain uses TRBV7-2 with TRBJ1-4, with unresolved D. Germline CDR1 is SGHTA and CDR2 is FQGNSA. The CDR3 is 13 residues long. V was trimmed by 5 bases and J by 2 bases, leaving 6 bases between them. CDR3 amino acids: CASSPSTNEKLFF. For the CDR3, the DNA is TGTGCCAGCAGCCCCTCCACTAATGAAAAACTGTTTTTT.

This clone was seen only once. J is TRBJ1-4 and V is TRBV5-1; D is undetermined. Germline CDR1 SGHRS, CDR2 YFSETQ. V was shortened by 2 bases and J by 5 bases, with 7 bases between the two germline ends. This CDR3 region has 13 residues. CDR3 sequence reads: CASSFEGNEKLFF. In DNA form, the CDR3 reads TGCGCCAGCAGCTTCGAGGGAAATGAAAAACTGTTTTTT.

This clone showed up many times. This sequence joins TRBV4-2 and TRBJ2-1; TRBD2 agrees at 9 bases. Looked up from germline, CDR1 is LGHNA and CDR2 is YNFKEQ. The CDR3 extends over 16 amino acids. The V segment lost 0 bases and the J segment 6 bases; nucleotides outside the gene matches: 6. The CDR3 DNA reads as TGTGCCAGCAGCCAAGATGAAGGTAGCGGGAGCAATGAGCAGTTCTTC. Translating gives CASSQDEGSGSNEQFF.

The chain uses TRBV27 and TRBJ1-4, with 8 bases that match TRBD1. J lost 4 bases, V lost 5 bases, and 6 bases had no gene match. This CDR3 has 15 amino acids. The germline V gene encodes CDR1 MNHEY and CDR2 SMNVEV (reference sequence). CDR3 loop: CASSRTGPGNEKLFF. CDR3 DNA: TGTGCCAGCAGTAGGACAGGGCCGGGTAATGAAAAACTGTTTTTT.

The chain is built from TRBV6-6 and TRBJ2-5; TRBD2 aligns across 8 bases. Judging by the DNA end, TRBJ2-7 fits better; the J call may be wrong. Germline V CDR1 and CDR2: MNHNY, SVGAGI (reference sequence). The CDR3 contains 14 residues. CDR3 DNA: TGTGCCAGCAGTTACAGCGGGAGTAGAAACGAGCAGTACTTC. It codes for CASSYSGSRNEQYF.

This sequence joins TRBV6-1 and TRBJ1-2; D call uncertain. Germline V gene sequence: CDR1 MNHNS, CDR2 SASEGT. The germline V and J ends were trimmed by 2 bases and 4 bases, with 17 bases remaining between them. The CDR3 is 16 amino acids. CDR3 amino acids: CASSENRPAYSYGYTF. Here the CDR3 DNA reads TGTGCCAGCAGTGAAAATAGGCCCGCTTACTCCTATGGCTACACCTTC.